These 20 T cell receptor beta chains originate from one sample sequenced in a study of blood T cell repertoires in COVID-19. Here immunoSEQ multiplex PCR was the method, and the copy in TCRdb shows in-frame clones only, minus some. The table has 310,000 or so clones, around 90% seen once; the top ten hold around 5.8%. Specimen: PBMCs or T cells enriched from blood (not recorded which). The receptors here all came from a woman between 35 and 50 years old who had recovered from COVID-19.

This sequence joins TRBV9 and TRBJ2-1, with 9 bases fitting TRBD2. The CDR3 is made up of 15 amino acids. The trim removed 0 bases at V and 7 bases at J, leaving 5 bases unmatched. Germline V gene lookup returns CDR1 SGDLS and CDR2 YYNGEE. CDR3 residues: CASSVGREGTNEQFF. CDR3 DNA sequence: TGTGCCAGCAGCGTAGGGCGGGAGGGGACAAATGAGCAGTTCTTC.

This sequence joins TRBV24-1 and TRBJ2-7, with 9 bases identical to TRBD1. CDR3 length: 14 amino acids. CDR1 and CDR2 (germline): KGHDR, SFDVKD. The trim removed 6 bases at V and 4 bases at J, leaving 6 bases unmatched. The CDR3 spells CATSRGTGNYEQYF. In DNA form, the CDR3 reads TGTGCCACCAGTCGAGGGACAGGGAATTACGAGCAGTACTTC.

The chain links TRBV2 to TRBJ1-5; tentative D call: TRBD1 (6 bases). Germline CDR1 SNHLY, CDR2 FYNNEI. Trimming cost V 7 bases and J 3 bases, with 13 bases left between them. The CDR3 loop spans 14 amino acids. The CDR3 loop reads CASKSGDFNQPQHF. DNA of the CDR3: TGTGCCAGCAAATCAGGGGATTTCAATCAGCCCCAGCATTTT.

This clone was counted ten times or more. J is TRBJ2-7 and V is TRBV18; 7 positions match TRBD2. Germline V gives CDR1 KGHSH, CDR2 LQKENI. V shed 4 bases and J 0 bases; nucleotides not matched to a gene: 9. The CDR3 is made up of 16 amino acids. Here the CDR3 reads CASSLGGREASYEQYF. The CDR3 DNA reads as TGTGCCAGCTCACTAGGCGGTCGGGAGGCCTCCTACGAGCAGTACTTC.

The chain employs TRBV2 and TRBJ2-5; weak D call: TRBD2 (5 bases). Trimming pared 6 bases from V and 7 bases from J, leaving 9 bases between. CDR3 length: 11 residues. Germline values: CDR1 SNHLY, CDR2 FYNNEI. CDR3 protein: CASREGATQYF. CDR3 DNA sequence: TGTGCCAGCAGAGAGGGTGCGACCCAGTACTTC.

The rearrangement joins TRBV7-8 to TRBJ2-2; D gene unclear. The CDR3 totals 13 residues. V was shortened by 8 bases and J by 2 bases, with 9 bases between the two germline ends. CDR1 is SGHVS, CDR2 FQNEAQ, per germline. The DNA for the CDR3 is TGTGCCAGCCTTTTACATAACACCGGGGAGCTGTTTTTT. Translated, it gives CASLLHNTGELFF. Combining the CDR3 with reference TRBV7-8 and TRBJ2-2 gives the whole variable domain GAGVSQSPRYKVAKRGQDVALRCDPISGHVSLFWYQQALGQGPEFLTYFQNEAQLDKSGLPSDRFFAERPEGSVSTLKIQRTQQEDSAVYLCASLLHNTGELFFGEGSRLTVL.

The V gene is TRBV21-1, the J gene TRBJ1-3; the table names TRBD1, a call not compared with the DNA. TRBV21-1 is designated a pseudogene. This CDR3 region has 15 residues. CDR3 sequence reads: CASQDTHDSGNTIYF. The CDR3 bases are TGTGCCTCTCAAGACACGCACGACTCTGGAAACACCATATATTTT.

J is TRBJ2-1 and V is TRBV5-1; the D gene is possibly TRBD2 (6 bases). The V gene lost 6 bases and the J gene lost 1 base, with 11 bases spanning the gap. The CDR3 contains 14 residues. Looked up from germline, CDR1 is SGHRS and CDR2 is YFSETQ. The CDR3 loop is CASNGGNSYNEQFF. The CDR3 DNA reads TGCGCCAGCAACGGCGGGAATTCCTACAATGAGCAGTTCTTC.

The chain carries TRBV15 and TRBJ2-5; 7 bases match TRBD2. The germline V gene encodes CDR1 LNHNV and CDR2 YYDKDF (reference sequence). The CDR3 runs 14 residues. V trimming: 0 bases; J trimming: 5 bases; junction bases outside the gene matches: 3. CDR3 amino acids: CATSRDGRAETQYF. CDR3 in DNA: TGTGCCACCAGCAGAGATGGGAGGGCGGAGACCCAGTACTTC.

The CDR3 sequence: CASSLGWTSGSTGELFF. The CDR3 DNA follows: TGTGCCAGCAGTCTAGGGTGGACTAGCGGTAGCACCGGGGAGCTGTTTTTT. The chain uses TRBV7-2 and TRBJ2-2, with 10 bases fitting TRBD2. The V gene end was trimmed by 6 bases and the J gene end by 4 bases; junction bases not matched to a gene: 11. Germline V gene data show CDR1 as SGHTA and CDR2 as FQGNSA. The CDR3 sequence is 17 residues long. The complete variable domain, with remaining parts taken from reference TRBV7-2 and TRBJ2-2, reads GAGVSQSPSNKVTEKGKDVELRCDPISGHTALYWYRQSLGQGLEFLIYFQGNSAPDKSGLPSDRFSAERTGGSVSTLTIQRTQQEDSAVYLCASSLGWTSGSTGELFFGEGSRLTVL.

The gene calls are TRBV28 and TRBJ2-1, with D perhaps matching TRBD2 (6 bases). The CDR3 totals 15 residues. Germline-derived CDR1 and CDR2 are MDHEN and SYDVKM. Trimming shortened V by 6 bases and J by 5 bases, and 17 bases separated the two germline ends. CDR3 bases: TGTGCCAGCAGCCCACCCCGGGACTCGAACAATGAGCAGTTCTTC. Translated: CASSPPRDSNNEQFF.

V and J are TRBV18 and TRBJ1-3, with D possibly matching TRBD1 (6 bases). The CDR3 loop spans 16 amino acids. Deletions cut 5 bases from V and 2 bases from J, with 16 bases between. Germline V lookup: CDR1 KGHSH, CDR2 LQKENI. The DNA for the CDR3 is TGTGCCAGCTCAGGCAGGGGTAGTAAACCTGGAAACACCATATATTTT. It encodes CASSGRGSKPGNTIYF.

DNA of the CDR3: TGTGCCAGCAGTTCACTAGGAGTCCAGGGGAAGGACGAGCAGTACTTC. Protein: CASSSLGVQGKDEQYF. V gene TRBV28 combines with J gene TRBJ2-7; D perhaps matches TRBD1 (6 bases). V was clipped by 4 bases and J by 5 bases, with 21 bases between them. The CDR3 sequence is 16 residues long. Per the germline V gene, CDR1 is MDHEN and CDR2 is SYDVKM.

This sequence joins TRBV3-1 (or the pseudogene TRBV3-2) and TRBJ1-3, with 10 bases lining up with TRBD1. V was pared by 4 bases and J by 4 bases, with 7 bases of the junction left unmatched. Germline values: CDR1 LGHDT, CDR2 YNNKEL (reference sequence). The CDR3 contains 16 residues. CDR3 protein: CASSLWGQGRGNTIYF. The CDR3 bases are TGTGCCAGCAGCCTCTGGGGACAGGGGAGAGGAAACACCATATATTTT.

This chain links TRBV7-2 with TRBJ2-7; 12 bases fit TRBD2. Germline V lookup: CDR1 SGHTA, CDR2 FQGNSA. This CDR3 is 21 amino acids long. Trimming removed 0 bases from V and 2 bases from J; junction bases left unmatched: 17. The CDR3 region has the DNA TGTGCCAGCAGCTTAGCGAAGCCCGGGACTAGCGGGTCATATCGGACCTACGAGCAGTACTTC. Protein sequence: CASSLAKPGTSGSYRTYEQYF. Full variable domain (missing parts from reference TRBV7-2 and TRBJ2-7): GAGVSQSPSNKVTEKGKDVELRCDPISGHTALYWYRQSLGQGLEFLIYFQGNSAPDKSGLPSDRFSAERTGGSVSTLTIQRTQQEDSAVYLCASSLAKPGTSGSYRTYEQYFGPGTRLTVT.

V and J are TRBV10-3 and TRBJ2-7, with a tentative D call TRBD2 (5 bases). This CDR3 has 13 amino acids. Germline V gene lookup returns CDR1 ENHRY and CDR2 SYGVKD. Between the trimmed V and J ends, which lost 4 bases and 3 bases, there was a span of 10 bases. The CDR3 region is CAISGAENYEQYF. As DNA, the CDR3 is TGTGCCATCAGTGGAGCGGAAAACTACGAGCAGTACTTC.

The J gene is TRBJ1-5, the V gene TRBV19; a weak D match, TRBD1 (5 bases). This CDR3 contains 16 residues. Germline V gene lookup returns CDR1 LNHDA and CDR2 SQIVND (reference sequence). Trimming removed 3 bases at V and 1 base at J, with 13 bases between. The CDR3 DNA reads TGTGCCAGTAGTATCGCCCTGGGGCGAAGCAATCAGCCCCAGCATTTT. Its translation: CASSIALGRSNQPQHF.

This sequence joins TRBV30 and TRBJ1-5; D unresolved. Trimming cost V 4 bases and J 0 bases, with 13 bases left between them. CDR3 length: 15 residues. Germline CDR1 reads GTSNPN; CDR2 reads SVGIG (reference sequence). The CDR3 bases are TGTGCCTGGACAAGACCCGGAGGTAGCAATCAGCCCCAGCATTTT. It yields the protein CAWTRPGGSNQPQHF.

The chain couples TRBV20-1 to TRBJ2-6; D uncertain. Germline V gene data show CDR1 as DFQATT and CDR2 as SNEGSKA (reference sequence). The CDR3 length is 13 residues. V was shortened by 3 bases and J by 3 bases, with 6 bases between the two germline ends. The CDR3 region is CSASLYGANVLTF. The CDR3 nucleotides are TGCAGTGCTAGTCTCTATGGGGCCAACGTCCTGACTTTC.

The chain employs TRBV15 and TRBJ2-1; possibly TRBD1 for D (6 bases). The CDR3 is 16 amino acids. Germline loops: CDR1 LNHNV, CDR2 YYDKDF (reference sequence). The V end was cut by 4 bases, the J end by 0 bases, with 13 bases between. Here the CDR3 DNA reads TGTGCCACCAGCATTCTTGGGACACCCTCCTACAATGAGCAGTTCTTC. Its translation is CATSILGTPSYNEQFF.